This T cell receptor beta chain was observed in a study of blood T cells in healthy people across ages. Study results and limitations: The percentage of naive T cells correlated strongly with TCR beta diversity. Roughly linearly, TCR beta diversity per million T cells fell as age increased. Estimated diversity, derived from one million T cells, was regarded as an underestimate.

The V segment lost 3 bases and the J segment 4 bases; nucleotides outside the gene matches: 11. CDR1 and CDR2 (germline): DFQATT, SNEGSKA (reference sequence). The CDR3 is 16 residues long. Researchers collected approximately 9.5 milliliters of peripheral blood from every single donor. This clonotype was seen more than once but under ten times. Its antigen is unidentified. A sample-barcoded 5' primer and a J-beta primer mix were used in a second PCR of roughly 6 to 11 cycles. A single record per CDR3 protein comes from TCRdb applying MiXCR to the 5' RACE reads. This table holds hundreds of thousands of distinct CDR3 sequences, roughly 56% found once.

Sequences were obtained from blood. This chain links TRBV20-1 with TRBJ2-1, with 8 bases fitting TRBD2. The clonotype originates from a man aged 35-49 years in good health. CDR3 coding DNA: TGCAGTGCTAGTGTGGCGGGAGGATTGTGGTACAATGAGCAGTTCTTC. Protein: CSASVAGGLWYNEQFF.